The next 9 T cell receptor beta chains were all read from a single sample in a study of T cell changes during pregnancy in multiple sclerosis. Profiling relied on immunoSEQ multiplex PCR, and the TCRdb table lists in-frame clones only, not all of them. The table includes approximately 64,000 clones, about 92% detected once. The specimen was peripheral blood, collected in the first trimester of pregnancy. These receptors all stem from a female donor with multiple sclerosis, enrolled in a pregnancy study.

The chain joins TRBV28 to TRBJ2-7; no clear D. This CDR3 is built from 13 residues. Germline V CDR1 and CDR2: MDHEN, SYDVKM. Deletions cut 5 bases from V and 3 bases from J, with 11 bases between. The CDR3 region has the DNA TGTGCCAGCAGTGCGGCTCTCAACTACGAGCAGTACTTC. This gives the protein CASSAALNYEQYF.

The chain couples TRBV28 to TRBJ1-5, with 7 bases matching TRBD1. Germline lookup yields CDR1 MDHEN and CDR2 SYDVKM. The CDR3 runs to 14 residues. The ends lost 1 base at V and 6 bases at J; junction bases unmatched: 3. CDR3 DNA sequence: TGTGCCAGCAGTTTATCAGGGGGTGGTCAGCCCCAGCATTTT. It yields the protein CASSLSGGGQPQHF.

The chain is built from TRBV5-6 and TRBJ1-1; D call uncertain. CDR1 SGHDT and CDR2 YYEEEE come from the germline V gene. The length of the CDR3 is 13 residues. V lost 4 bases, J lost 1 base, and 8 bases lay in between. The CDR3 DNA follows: TGTGCCAGCAGCACAAACAGGAACACTGAAGCTTTCTTT. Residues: CASSTNRNTEAFF.

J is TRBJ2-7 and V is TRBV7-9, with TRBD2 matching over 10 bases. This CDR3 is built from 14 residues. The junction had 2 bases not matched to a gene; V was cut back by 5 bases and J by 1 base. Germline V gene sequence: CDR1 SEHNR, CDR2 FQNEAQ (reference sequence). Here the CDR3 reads CASSQAGGSYEQYF. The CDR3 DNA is TGTGCCAGCAGCCAAGCGGGAGGGTCCTACGAGCAGTACTTC.

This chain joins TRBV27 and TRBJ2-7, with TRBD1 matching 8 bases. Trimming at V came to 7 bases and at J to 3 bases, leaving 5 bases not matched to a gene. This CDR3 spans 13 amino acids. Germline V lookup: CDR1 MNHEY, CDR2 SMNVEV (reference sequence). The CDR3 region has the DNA TGTGCCAGCACCCGACAGGGGCTCTACGAGCAGTACTTC. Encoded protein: CASTRQGLYEQYF.

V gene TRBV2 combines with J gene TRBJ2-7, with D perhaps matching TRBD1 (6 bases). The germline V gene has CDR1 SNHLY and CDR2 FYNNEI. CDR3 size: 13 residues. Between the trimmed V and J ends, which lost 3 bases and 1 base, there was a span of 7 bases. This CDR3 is CASSDRGSYEQYF. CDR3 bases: TGTGCCAGCAGTGACAGGGGATCCTACGAGCAGTACTTC.

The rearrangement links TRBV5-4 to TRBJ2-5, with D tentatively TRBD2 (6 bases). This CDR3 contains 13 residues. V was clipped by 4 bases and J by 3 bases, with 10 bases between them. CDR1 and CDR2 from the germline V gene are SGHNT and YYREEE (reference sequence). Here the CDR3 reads CASSQLAEETQYF. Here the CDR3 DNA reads TGTGCCAGCAGCCAATTAGCGGAAGAGACCCAGTACTTC.

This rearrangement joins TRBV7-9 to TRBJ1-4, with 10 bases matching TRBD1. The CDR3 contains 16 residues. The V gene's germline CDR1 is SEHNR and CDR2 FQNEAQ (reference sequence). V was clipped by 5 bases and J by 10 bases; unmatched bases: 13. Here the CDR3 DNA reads TGTGCCAGCAGCAAAAGGACAGGGGGTAATCTAGGAAAACTGTTTTTT. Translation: CASSKRTGGNLGKLFF.

This chain's CDR3 is CASTHQSLHSGDEQYF. CDR3 in DNA: TGTGCCAGCACCCACCAAAGCTTGCACAGCGGGGACGAGCAGTACTTC. The chain is built from TRBV28 and TRBJ2-7, with 7 bases fitting TRBD2. Germline V gives CDR1 MDHEN, CDR2 SYDVKM. The V and J ends lost 7 bases and 5 bases, in that order; junction bases with no gene match: 17. This CDR3 is built from 16 residues.